This T cell receptor (beta chain) appears in the sequencing data of a study of cytomegalovirus exposure and HLA in healthy donors. 13 Jbeta primers and 60 Vbeta primers were used for the PCR. Assay used: immunoSEQ multiplex PCR; TCRdb lists only in-frame clones, some missing. Here the sample spans about 140,000 clones, 73% being singletons. CDR1 is MRHNA, CDR2 SNTAGT, per germline. The CDR3 has 13 amino acids. V was pared by 3 bases and J by 7 bases, with 3 bases of the junction left unmatched. Comment on this clone: Its antigen is currently unknown.

Study results and caveats: Reportedly, fewer N-insertions than the roughly 690-donor mean appeared in an Asian-associated ancestry cluster in a later analysis.

The origin of this receptor is a woman in her 40s in good health and CMV-seronegative. The sample taken for sequencing was PBMCs. The chain recombines TRBV6-4 with TRBJ2-1; 7 bases match TRBD1. This CDR3 reads CASSEGTVNEQFF. In DNA form, the CDR3 reads TGTGCCAGCAGTGAGGGGACAGTGAATGAGCAGTTCTTC.